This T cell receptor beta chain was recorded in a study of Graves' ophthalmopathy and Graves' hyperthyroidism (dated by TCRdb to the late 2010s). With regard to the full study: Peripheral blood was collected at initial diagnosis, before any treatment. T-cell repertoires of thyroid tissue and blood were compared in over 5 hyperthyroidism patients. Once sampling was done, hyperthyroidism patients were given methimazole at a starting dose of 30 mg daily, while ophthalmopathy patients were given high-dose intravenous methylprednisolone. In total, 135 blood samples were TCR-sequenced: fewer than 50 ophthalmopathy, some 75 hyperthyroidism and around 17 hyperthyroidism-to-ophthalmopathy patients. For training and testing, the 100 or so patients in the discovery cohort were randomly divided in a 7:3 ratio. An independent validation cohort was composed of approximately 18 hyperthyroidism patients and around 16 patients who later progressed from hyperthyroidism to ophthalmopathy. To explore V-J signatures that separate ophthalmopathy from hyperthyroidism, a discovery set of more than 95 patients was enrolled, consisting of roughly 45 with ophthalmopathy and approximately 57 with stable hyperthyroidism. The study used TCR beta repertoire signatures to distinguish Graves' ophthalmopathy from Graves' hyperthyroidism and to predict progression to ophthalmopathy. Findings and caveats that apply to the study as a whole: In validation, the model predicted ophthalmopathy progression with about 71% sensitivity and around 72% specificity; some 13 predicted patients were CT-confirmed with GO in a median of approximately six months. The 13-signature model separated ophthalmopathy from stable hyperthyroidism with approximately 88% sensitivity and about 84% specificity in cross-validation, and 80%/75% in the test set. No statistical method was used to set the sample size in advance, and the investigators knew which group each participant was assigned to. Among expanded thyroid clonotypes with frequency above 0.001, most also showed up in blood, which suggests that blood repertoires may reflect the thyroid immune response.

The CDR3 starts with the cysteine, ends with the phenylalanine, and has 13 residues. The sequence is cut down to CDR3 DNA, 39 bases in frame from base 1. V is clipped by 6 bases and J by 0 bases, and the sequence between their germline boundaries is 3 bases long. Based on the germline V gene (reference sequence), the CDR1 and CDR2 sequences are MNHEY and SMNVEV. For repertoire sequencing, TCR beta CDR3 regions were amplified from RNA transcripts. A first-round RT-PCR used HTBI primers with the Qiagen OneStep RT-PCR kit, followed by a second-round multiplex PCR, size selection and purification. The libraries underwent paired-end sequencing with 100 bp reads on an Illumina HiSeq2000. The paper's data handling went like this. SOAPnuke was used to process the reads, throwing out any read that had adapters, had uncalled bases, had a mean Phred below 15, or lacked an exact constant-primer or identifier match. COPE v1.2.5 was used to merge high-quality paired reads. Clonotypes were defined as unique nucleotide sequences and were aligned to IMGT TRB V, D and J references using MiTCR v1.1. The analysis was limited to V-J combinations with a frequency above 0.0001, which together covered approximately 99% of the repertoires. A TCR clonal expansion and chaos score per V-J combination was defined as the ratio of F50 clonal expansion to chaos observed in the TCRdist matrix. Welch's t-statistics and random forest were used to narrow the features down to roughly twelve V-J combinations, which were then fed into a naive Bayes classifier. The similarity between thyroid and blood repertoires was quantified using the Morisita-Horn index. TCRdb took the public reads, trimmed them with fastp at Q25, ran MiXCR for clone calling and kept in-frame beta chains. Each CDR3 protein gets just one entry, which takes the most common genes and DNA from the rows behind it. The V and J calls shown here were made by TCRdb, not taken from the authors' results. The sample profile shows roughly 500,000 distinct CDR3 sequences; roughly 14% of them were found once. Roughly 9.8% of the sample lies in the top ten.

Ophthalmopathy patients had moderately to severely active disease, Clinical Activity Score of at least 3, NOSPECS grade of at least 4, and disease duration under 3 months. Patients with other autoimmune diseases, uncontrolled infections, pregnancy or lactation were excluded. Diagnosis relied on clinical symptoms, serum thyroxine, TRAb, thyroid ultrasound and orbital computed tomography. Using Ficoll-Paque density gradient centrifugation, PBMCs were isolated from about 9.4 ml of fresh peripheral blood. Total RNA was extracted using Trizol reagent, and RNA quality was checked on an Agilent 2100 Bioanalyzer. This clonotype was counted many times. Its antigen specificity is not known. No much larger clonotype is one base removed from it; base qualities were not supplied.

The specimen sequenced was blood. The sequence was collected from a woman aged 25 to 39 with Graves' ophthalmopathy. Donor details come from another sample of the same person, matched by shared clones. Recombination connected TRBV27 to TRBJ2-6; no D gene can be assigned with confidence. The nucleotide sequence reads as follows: TGTGCCAGCAGAGTCTCTGGGGCCAACGTCCTGACTTTC. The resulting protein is CASRVSGANVLTF.